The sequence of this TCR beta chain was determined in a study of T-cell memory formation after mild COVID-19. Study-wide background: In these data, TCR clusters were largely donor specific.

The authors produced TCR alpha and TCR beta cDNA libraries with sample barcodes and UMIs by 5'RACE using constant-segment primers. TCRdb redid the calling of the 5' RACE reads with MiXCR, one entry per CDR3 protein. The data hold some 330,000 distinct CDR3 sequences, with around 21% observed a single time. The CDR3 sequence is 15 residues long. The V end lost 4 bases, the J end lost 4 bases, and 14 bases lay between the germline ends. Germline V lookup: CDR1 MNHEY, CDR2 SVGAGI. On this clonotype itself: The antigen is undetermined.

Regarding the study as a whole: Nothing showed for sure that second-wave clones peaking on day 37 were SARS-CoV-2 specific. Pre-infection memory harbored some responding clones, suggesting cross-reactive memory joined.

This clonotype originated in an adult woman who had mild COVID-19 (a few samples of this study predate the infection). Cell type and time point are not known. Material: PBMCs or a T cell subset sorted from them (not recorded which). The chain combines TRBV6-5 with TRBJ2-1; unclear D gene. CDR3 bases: TGTGCCAGCAGTTCCCGGGCGATCAGGTACAATGAGCAGTTCTTC. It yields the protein CASSSRAIRYNEQFF.